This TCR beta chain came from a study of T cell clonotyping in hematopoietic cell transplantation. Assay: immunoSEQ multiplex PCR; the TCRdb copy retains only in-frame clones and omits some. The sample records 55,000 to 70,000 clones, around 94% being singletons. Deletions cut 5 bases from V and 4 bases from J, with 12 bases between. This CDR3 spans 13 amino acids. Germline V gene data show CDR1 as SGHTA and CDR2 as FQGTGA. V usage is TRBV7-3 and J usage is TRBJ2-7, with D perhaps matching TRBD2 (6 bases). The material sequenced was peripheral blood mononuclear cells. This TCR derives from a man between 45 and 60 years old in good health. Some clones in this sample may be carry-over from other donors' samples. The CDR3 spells CASSPTSSYEQYF. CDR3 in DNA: TGTGCCAGCAGCCCCACTAGCTCGTACGAGCAGTACTTC.